This T cell receptor beta chain was retrieved from a study of T cell responses to AZD1222 COVID-19 vaccine. Trimming pared 5 bases from V and 2 bases from J, leaving 12 bases between. This CDR3 contains 14 residues. In germline, CDR1 is SGHAT, CDR2 FQNNGV. Sequencing was performed with immunoSEQ multiplex PCR; in TCRdb, only in-frame clones are kept and a portion is missing. The sample contains around 96,000 clones, 75% to 95% of which appear only once. The sample in question was peripheral blood, obtained 28 days after the second AZD1222 dose. This TCR came from an adult who received the AZD1222 COVID-19 vaccine. The J gene is TRBJ1-1, the V gene TRBV11-2; D not resolved. The CDR3 sequence is CASSGVRQNTEAFF. The DNA for the CDR3 is TGTGCCAGCAGCGGCGTTAGGCAAAACACTGAAGCTTTCTTT.